This T cell receptor beta chain was obtained from a study of blood T cell repertoires in COVID-19. Whole-study context: Material from acute and convalescent COVID-19 was sourced from the United States, Italy and Spain. Sample material is recorded as cDNA or gDNA derived from T cells, B-cell-depleted T cells, or PBMCs.

Germline values: CDR1 SEHNR, CDR2 FQNEAQ (reference sequence). The trim removed 5 bases at V and 2 bases at J, leaving 2 bases unmatched. The CDR3 runs to 13 residues. As processed by the authors: Amplified reference gene primers provided the basis for estimating nucleated cell counts. Repertoires were generated with immunoSEQ multiplex PCR, while TCRdb's copy carries only in-frame clones and drops some. That table supplies the V and J calls and clone size; D and trimming were determined from the DNA. The profile shows roughly 200,000 clones, about 88% of them singletons. The chain employs TRBV7-9 and TRBJ2-5; TRBD2 agrees at 7 bases. What was sequenced was peripheral blood. The TCR comes from a middle-aged man with active or convalescent COVID-19. The chain's CDR3 is CASSRDYQETQYF. CDR3 bases: TGTGCCAGCAGCCGGGACTATCAAGAGACCCAGTACTTC.